A single T cell receptor (beta chain) is shown here with its context. The antigen remains undetermined. The CDR3 loop spans 13 amino acids. Germline V gives CDR1 SGDLS, CDR2 YYNGEE. V gave up 3 bases and J gave up 5 bases, with 11 bases separating them. With 60 Vbeta and 13 Jbeta primers, the PCR was carried out. Profiled with immunoSEQ multiplex PCR; TCRdb holds only in-frame clones, not every one. Of some 150,000 clones in the sample, around 80% are singletons; the top ten hold about 4.5%. The sample comes from a study of cytomegalovirus exposure and HLA in healthy donors. Across the whole study: Clustering assigned about 76% of the approximately 400 genotyped donors to the Caucasian-associated ancestry cluster. General study points: Follow-up analysis found HLA locus-dependent TCR association rates, highest for DRB1 and lowest for HLA-C.

The rearrangement links TRBV9 to TRBJ2-5, with D tentatively TRBD2 (6 bases). Material: PBMCs. This receptor was identified in a man between 40 and 49 years old in good health and CMV-seronegative. The CDR3 reads CASSASGVETQYF. CDR3 coding DNA: TGTGCCAGCAGCGCCTCGGGGGTTGAGACCCAGTACTTC. The entire variable domain, with the rest obtained from reference TRBV9 and TRBJ2-5, is as follows: DSGVTQTPKHLITATGQRVTLRCSPRSGDLSVYWYQQSLDQGLQFLIQYYNGEERAKGNILERFSAQQFPDLHSELNLSSLELGDSALYFCASSASGVETQYFGPGTRLLVL.